The 29 T cell receptor beta chains listed next were all sequenced from one sample in a study of CD8+CD57+ T cells in acquired aplastic anemia (dated by TCRdb to the late 2010s). Sequencing was carried out with an Illumina HiSeq 2000. Genomic DNA served as template for TCR beta VDJ combination and CDR3 sequence profiling. TCRdb redid the processing of the public reads, applying fastp at Q25 and MiXCR, and retained in-frame beta chains. When rows share a CDR3 protein, they turn into one entry using the most common DNA and genes. This sample has under 150,000 distinct CDR3 sequences in its table, and around 41% of those were observed once. Clones ranked in the top ten supply around 8.4% of the sample. Sequencing input: sorted CD4+, CD8+, or CD8+CD57+ T cells (not recorded which) from PBMCs. Receptors were obtained from a human donor in good health, serving as a control.

Ten or more counts support this clonotype. This chain uses TRBV10-3 with TRBJ1-2; perhaps TRBD1 as D (5 bases). The CDR3 length is 13 residues. Germline CDR1 and CDR2: ENHRY and SYGVKD. V shed 4 bases and J shed 3 bases, with 9 bases lying between them. The CDR3: CAISGGGDYGYTF. In nucleotides, the CDR3 is TGTGCCATCAGTGGGGGGGGGGACTATGGCTACACCTTC.

This clonotype was recorded once. The chain employs TRBV11-2 and TRBJ1-3; D is unclear. Per germline, CDR1 SGHAT and CDR2 FQNNGV. The CDR3 runs to 15 residues. Trimming removed 2 bases at V and 10 bases at J, with 18 bases between. This CDR3 reads CASSLRGTMETTIYF. DNA for the CDR3: TGTGCCAGCAGCTTACGGGGTACGATGGAAACAACCATATATTTT.

The sample holds many counts of this clonotype. CDR3 sequence reads: CASSSGQDSYEQYF. The CDR3 bases are TGTGCCAGCAGCTCGGGACAGGACTCCTACGAGCAGTACTTC. V gene TRBV6-6 combines with J gene TRBJ2-7; 8 bases agree with TRBD1. CDR1 is MNHNY, CDR2 SVGAGI, per germline (reference sequence). This CDR3 is 14 amino acids long. V dropped 6 bases and J dropped 0; count of bases not matched to a gene: 4.

This clonotype appeared many times. This rearrangement joins TRBV19 to TRBJ1-5; D is unclear. V was clipped by 6 bases and J by 6 bases, with 9 bases between them. Germline assignment: CDR1 LNHDA and CDR2 SQIVND (reference sequence). The CDR3 runs to 12 residues. For the CDR3, the DNA is TGTGCCAGTAGGGAAGGGCCTCAGCCCCAGCATTTT. Protein product: CASREGPQPQHF.

This clonotype was observed at least ten times. V gene TRBV2 combines with J gene TRBJ1-3; weak D call: TRBD1 (5 bases). The CDR3 is 16 amino acids. V lost 2 bases and J 5 bases, leaving 16 bases between the germline ends. CDR1 SNHLY and CDR2 FYNNEI come from the germline V gene. CDR3 in DNA: TGTGCCAGCAGTGAACTGGGACCAAAAAACAGAAACACCATATATTTT. It specifies CASSELGPKNRNTIYF.

The chain links TRBV9 to TRBJ1-3; D perhaps matches TRBD1 (6 bases). V lost 0 bases, J lost 2 bases, and 9 bases lay in between. Germline values: CDR1 SGDLS, CDR2 YYNGEE. The CDR3 runs 15 residues. The CDR3 protein is CASSVGGAAGNTIYF. The CDR3 region has the DNA TGTGCCAGCAGCGTAGGGGGGGCAGCTGGAAACACCATATATTTT. Based on the CDR3 plus reference TRBV9 and TRBJ1-3, the full variable domain is DSGVTQTPKHLITATGQRVTLRCSPRSGDLSVYWYQQSLDQGLQFLIQYYNGEERAKGNILERFSAQQFPDLHSELNLSSLELGDSALYFCASSVGGAAGNTIYFGEGSWLTVV.

The genes are TRBV19 and TRBJ1-1, with D possibly matching TRBD1 (6 bases). The CDR3 has 14 amino acids. CDR1 is LNHDA, CDR2 SQIVND, per germline (reference sequence). Trimming left V 5 bases short and J 2 bases short, with 12 bases between. CDR3 nucleotide sequence: TGTGCCAGTAGTTTATCGGACAGAAACACTGAAGCTTTCTTT. Protein: CASSLSDRNTEAFF.

A note on this clonotype: A read error may explain this, as a much larger clone is one base away. V and J are TRBV20-1 and TRBJ1-4; the D is unclear. Trimming took off 3 bases at V and 7 bases at J, with 12 bases between the two ends. Germline CDR1 and CDR2: DFQATT and SNEGSKA (reference sequence). The CDR3 length is 13 residues. As DNA, the CDR3 is TGCAGTGCTAGGGGGATAGGGTTTGAAAAACTGTTTTTT. This codes for CSARGIGFEKLFF.

The chain carries TRBV9 and TRBJ2-7; 7 bases are a match to TRBD1. The germline gives CDR1 SGDLS, CDR2 YYNGEE. The junction had 7 bases not matched to a gene; V was cut back by 0 bases and J by 4 bases. The CDR3 spans 15 residues. The CDR3 sequence is CASSVASGQQYEQYF. CDR3 sequence (DNA): TGTGCCAGCAGCGTAGCTTCGGGACAGCAATACGAGCAGTACTTC.

The chain carries TRBV7-8 and TRBJ1-2, with TRBD1 matching 9 bases. There are 14 residues in the CDR3. The J segment lost 6 bases and the V segment lost 2 bases, leaving 4 bases of the junction unmatched. Germline CDR1 reads SGHVS; CDR2 reads FQNEAQ. The CDR3: CASSLMGQGHGYTF. DNA for the CDR3: TGTGCCAGCAGCTTAATGGGACAGGGCCATGGCTACACCTTC.

This clonotype was counted at least ten times. The chain's CDR3 is CATSDPGGRGYTF. The CDR3 region has the DNA TGTGCCACCAGTGACCCAGGAGGGCGCGGCTACACCTTC. The V and J genes are TRBV24-1 and TRBJ1-2; D call uncertain. This CDR3 spans 13 amino acids. Per germline, CDR1 KGHDR and CDR2 SFDVKD. V gave up 4 bases and J gave up 8 bases, with 13 bases separating them.

This clonotype has a handful of counts. V is TRBV15 and J is TRBJ2-1; the match to TRBD2 covers 8 bases. The CDR3 is 16 residues long. Trimming took 3 bases from V and 4 from J; bases not matched to a gene: 8. Germline assignment: CDR1 LNHNV and CDR2 YYDKDF (reference sequence). This CDR3 reads CATSSLSGRVYNEQFF. DNA for the CDR3: TGTGCCACCAGCAGCCTCAGCGGGAGAGTTTACAATGAGCAGTTCTTC.

This clonotype was seen at least ten times. The genes are TRBV5-1 and TRBJ2-1, with 7 bases aligning to TRBD2. The CDR3 is 16 residues long. V was clipped by 4 bases and J by 4 bases; unmatched bases: 11. Germline V gene data show CDR1 as SGHRS and CDR2 as YFSETQ. The CDR3 here is CASSRVGGTDYNEQFF. The CDR3 DNA is TGCGCCAGCAGCCGGGTGGGGGGGACGGATTACAATGAGCAGTTCTTC.

This clonotype occurred many times. The J gene is TRBJ1-2, the V gene TRBV7-9; a weak D match, TRBD1 (6 bases). Germline V gene sequence: CDR1 SEHNR, CDR2 FQNEAQ (reference sequence). The CDR3 runs 13 residues. The V end lost 3 bases, the J end lost 8 bases, and 13 bases lay between the germline ends. The CDR3 DNA is TGTGCCAGCAGCTTTACGGGGGCTAGCGGCTACACCTTC. Its protein is CASSFTGASGYTF.

Details on this clonotype: At one end, the junction sequence differs from germline, possibly due to a read error. The genes are TRBV10-2 and TRBJ2-7, with 7 bases matching TRBD2. The CDR3 is 16 residues long. CDR1 and CDR2 from the germline V gene are WSHSY and SAAADI. CDR3: CASSEPGLTFGYGQYF. The CDR3 DNA follows: TGCGCCAGCAGTGAGCCGGGACTAACGTTCGGCTACGGGCAGTACTTC.

On this clonotype itself: Being one base from a much bigger clone, this may be a read error. Likely a read error: the CDR3 ends without its conserved phenylalanine or tryptophan. V and J are TRBV9 and TRBJ1-1; D ambiguous. The CDR3 length is 13 residues. Germline CDR1 is SGDLS and CDR2 is YYNGEE. V was clipped by 0 bases and J by 5 bases, with 8 bases between them. CDR3 protein: CASSVESWTEAFL. Written as DNA, the CDR3 is TGTGCCAGCAGCGTAGAGTCTTGGACTGAAGCTTTCCTT.

In the case of this clonotype: A much larger clone differs from this one at a single base, so this may be a read error. The rearrangement links TRBV6-1 to TRBJ1-1; D may be TRBD1 (5 bases). The CDR3 loop spans 16 amino acids. Looked up from germline, CDR1 is MNHNS and CDR2 is SASEGT. CDR3 protein: CVSSLLSVGVATEAFF. The CDR3, as DNA: TGTGTCAGCAGCCTCCTCAGTGTAGGGGTTGCCACTGAAGCTTTCTTT.

For this clonotype: A much larger clonotype is one base distant, so this may be a read error. The final CDR3 position lacks the conserved phenylalanine or tryptophan, pointing to a likely read error. The rearrangement joins TRBV6-1 to TRBJ2-1; the D call may be TRBD1 or TRBD2 (5 bases each). This CDR3 region has 16 residues. The germline V gene has CDR1 MNHNS and CDR2 SASEGT. V lost 1 base and J 4 bases, leaving 14 bases between the germline ends. The CDR3 loop is CASSEGGRNVYNEQFL. The CDR3 DNA reads TGTGCCAGCAGTGAAGGGGGACGGAACGTTTACAATGAGCAGTTCCTC.

V gene TRBV12-3 or TRBV12-4 combines with J gene TRBJ1-2; unclear D gene. The CDR3 length is 13 residues. Trimming removed 6 bases from V and 7 bases from J, with 15 bases in between. This chain's CDR3 is CASSPTWRAGYTF. CDR3 coding DNA: TGTGCCAGCAGCCCAACTTGGCGGGCTGGCTACACCTTC.

This clonotype was counted at least ten times. The V and J genes are TRBV12-3 or TRBV12-4 and TRBJ1-1; D is uncertain. Trimming took 2 bases from V and 4 from J, leaving 11 bases between them. This CDR3 contains 14 residues. CDR3 coding DNA: TGTGCCAGCAGTTTACGGCAGGCCGGCACTGAAGCTTTCTTT. Translating gives CASSLRQAGTEAFF.

For this clonotype: One end of the junction varies from germline; a read error may be responsible. This rearrangement joins TRBV2 to TRBJ2-7; D gene uncertain. From germline, CDR1 is SNHLY and CDR2 FYNNEI. There are 12 residues in the CDR3. In nucleotides, the CDR3 is TGTGCCAGCAGTGAAGGGTGGTACGTGCAGTACTTC. Its protein is CASSEGWYVQYF.

CDR3 sequence: CASSGGTRNFYGYTF. In nucleotides, the CDR3 is TGTGCCAGCAGCGGGGGGACACGAAACTTCTATGGCTACACCTTC. The chain couples TRBV7-9 to TRBJ1-2; D is perhaps TRBD1 (6 bases). CDR1 and CDR2 from the germline V gene are SEHNR and FQNEAQ (reference sequence). Deletions cut 5 bases from V and 4 bases from J, with 17 bases between. The CDR3 consists of 15 residues.

The chain carries TRBV2 and TRBJ1-5; D is undetermined. With 1 base removed from V and 3 bases from J, the gap between germline ends came to 4 bases. The CDR3 runs 13 residues. In germline, CDR1 is SNHLY, CDR2 FYNNEI. CDR3 amino acids: CASSEENNQPQHF. CDR3 nucleotide sequence: TGTGCCAGCAGTGAAGAGAACAATCAGCCCCAGCATTTT.

This clonotype has more than one count but fewer than ten. A much larger clone lies one base from this, so it may be a read error. The V gene is TRBV9, the J gene TRBJ2-1, with D possibly being TRBD2 (6 bases). CDR1 and CDR2 (germline): SGDLS, YYNGEE. This CDR3 region has 15 residues. CDR3 DNA sequence: TGTCCCAGCAGCGGAGGAGGGGCGGCCTACAATGAGCAGTTCTTC. It yields the protein CPSSGGGAAYNEQFF. Using reference TRBV9 and TRBJ2-1 for the parts outside the CDR3, the full variable domain is DSGVTQTPKHLITATGQRVTLRCSPRSGDLSVYWYQQSLDQGLQFLIQYYNGEERAKGNILERFSAQQFPDLHSELNLSSLELGDSALYFCPSSGGGAAYNEQFFGPGTRLTVL.

J is TRBJ1-3 and V is TRBV7-8; 7 bases match TRBD1. CDR3 length: 15 amino acids. Germline V CDR1 and CDR2: SGHVS, FQNEAQ. The junction had 9 bases not matched to a gene; V was cut back by 6 bases and J by 4 bases. The CDR3 region is CASRTGTYSGNTIYF. The CDR3 bases are TGTGCCAGCAGGACAGGGACTTACTCCGGAAACACCATATATTTT.

The chain links TRBV15 to TRBJ2-7; 7 bases are a match to TRBD1. With V trimmed by 5 bases and J by 4 bases, 8 bases remained unmatched. Germline V gene data show CDR1 as LNHNV and CDR2 as YYDKDF (reference sequence). This CDR3 is built from 14 residues. The CDR3 DNA follows: TGTGCCACCAGCCTCGACAGGGTCCGGTACGAGCAGTACTTC. This sequence encodes CATSLDRVRYEQYF.

The rearrangement uses TRBV15 and TRBJ1-4; 7 bases match TRBD1. After removal of 2 bases from V and 3 bases from J, the junction contained 3 bases not matched to a gene. This CDR3 is built from 15 residues. Germline values: CDR1 LNHNV, CDR2 YYDKDF (reference sequence). The CDR3 nucleotides are TGTGCCACCAGCAGAACAGGGGAGGCTAATGAAAAACTGTTTTTT. Translation: CATSRTGEANEKLFF.

A remark on this clonotype: This could be a read error, since a much larger clone is one nucleotide away. The chain couples TRBV20-1 to TRBJ2-3; TRBD2 matches at 13 bases. This CDR3 is built from 16 residues. Germline loops: CDR1 DFQATT, CDR2 SNEGSKA (reference sequence). The CDR3 spells CNASGLAGTPGDTQYF. Here the CDR3 DNA reads TGCAATGCCTCGGGACTAGCGGGGACTCCCGGGGATACGCAGTATTTT.

This clonotype was seen repeatedly, ten times or more. The chain couples TRBV24-1 to TRBJ2-3, with D hard to call. Germline CDR1 reads KGHDR; CDR2 reads SFDVKD. The CDR3 consists of 11 residues. With 6 bases removed from V and 6 bases from J, the gap between germline ends came to 6 bases. The DNA of the CDR3 is TGTGCCACCAGTTCTGGGGATACGCAGTATTTT. It yields the protein CATSSGDTQYF.